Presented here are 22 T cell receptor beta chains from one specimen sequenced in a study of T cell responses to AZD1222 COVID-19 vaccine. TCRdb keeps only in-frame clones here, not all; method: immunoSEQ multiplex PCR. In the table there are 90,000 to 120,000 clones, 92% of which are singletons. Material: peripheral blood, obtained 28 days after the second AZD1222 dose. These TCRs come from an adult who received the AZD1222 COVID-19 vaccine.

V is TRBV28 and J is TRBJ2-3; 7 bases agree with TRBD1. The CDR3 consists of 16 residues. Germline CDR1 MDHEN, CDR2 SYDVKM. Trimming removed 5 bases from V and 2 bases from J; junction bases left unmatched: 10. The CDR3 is CASSAKQGFPTDTQYF. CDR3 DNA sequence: TGTGCCAGCAGTGCCAAACAGGGGTTCCCCACAGATACGCAGTATTTT.

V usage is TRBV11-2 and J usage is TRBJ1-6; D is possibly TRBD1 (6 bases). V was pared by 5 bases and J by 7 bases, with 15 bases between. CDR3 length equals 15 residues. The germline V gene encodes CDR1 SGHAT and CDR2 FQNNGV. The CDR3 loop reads CASSRNRAGNSPLHF. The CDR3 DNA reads TGTGCCAGCAGCAGAAACAGGGCGGGCAATTCACCCCTCCACTTT.

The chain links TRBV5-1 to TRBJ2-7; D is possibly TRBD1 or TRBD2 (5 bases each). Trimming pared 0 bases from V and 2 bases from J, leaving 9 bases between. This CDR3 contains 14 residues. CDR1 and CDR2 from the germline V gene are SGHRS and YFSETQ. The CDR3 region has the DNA TGCGCCAGCAGCTTGGGAGGGGTGCCCTACGAGCAGTACTTC. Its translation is CASSLGGVPYEQYF.

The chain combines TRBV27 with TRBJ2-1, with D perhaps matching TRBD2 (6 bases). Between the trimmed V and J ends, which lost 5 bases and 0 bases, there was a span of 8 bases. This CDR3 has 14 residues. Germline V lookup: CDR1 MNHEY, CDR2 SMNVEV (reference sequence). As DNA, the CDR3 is TGTGCCAGCAGTATAGCGGCCTCCTACAATGAGCAGTTCTTC. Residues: CASSIAASYNEQFF.

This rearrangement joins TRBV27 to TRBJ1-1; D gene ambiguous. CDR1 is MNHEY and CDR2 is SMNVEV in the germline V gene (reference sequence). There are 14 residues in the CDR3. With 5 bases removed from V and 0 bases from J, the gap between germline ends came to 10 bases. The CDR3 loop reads CASSPTPMNTEAFF. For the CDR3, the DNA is TGTGCCAGCAGTCCTACCCCTATGAACACTGAAGCTTTCTTT.

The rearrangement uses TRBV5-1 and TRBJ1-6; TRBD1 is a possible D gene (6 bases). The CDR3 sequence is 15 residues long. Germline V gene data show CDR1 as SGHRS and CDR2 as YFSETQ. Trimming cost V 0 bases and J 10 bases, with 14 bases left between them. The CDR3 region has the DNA TGCGCCAGCAGCTTGGGTACAGGGAGGCAGTCACCCCTCCACTTT. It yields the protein CASSLGTGRQSPLHF.

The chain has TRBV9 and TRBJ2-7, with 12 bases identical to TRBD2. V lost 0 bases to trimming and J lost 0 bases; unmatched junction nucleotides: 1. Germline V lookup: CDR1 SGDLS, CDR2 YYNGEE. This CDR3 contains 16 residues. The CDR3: CASSVGTSGASYEQYF. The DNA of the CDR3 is TGTGCCAGCAGCGTAGGGACTAGCGGGGCCTCCTACGAGCAGTACTTC.

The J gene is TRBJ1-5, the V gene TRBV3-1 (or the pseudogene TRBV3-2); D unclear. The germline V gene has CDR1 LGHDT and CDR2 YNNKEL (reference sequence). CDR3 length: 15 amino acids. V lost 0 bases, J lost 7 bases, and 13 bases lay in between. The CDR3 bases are TGTGCCAGCAGCCAAGACCCCGGGCGTCGACAGCCCCAGCATTTT. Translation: CASSQDPGRRQPQHF.

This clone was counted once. The CDR3 sequence: CASSESVPGQTNQPQHF. CDR3 DNA sequence: TGCGCCAGCAGTGAGTCTGTACCGGGACAGACTAATCAGCCCCAGCATTTT. The chain is built from TRBV10-1 and TRBJ1-5, with 7 bases identical to TRBD1. Trimming removed 0 bases from V and 4 bases from J; junction bases left unmatched: 9. The CDR3 is made up of 17 amino acids. CDR1 is WNHNN and CDR2 is SYGVQD in the germline V gene (reference sequence).

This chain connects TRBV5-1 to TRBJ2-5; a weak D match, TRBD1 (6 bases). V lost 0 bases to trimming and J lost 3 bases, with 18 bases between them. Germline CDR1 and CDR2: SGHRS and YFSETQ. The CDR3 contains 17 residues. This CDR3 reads CASSLGGTTGYKETQYF. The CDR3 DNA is TGCGCCAGCAGCTTGGGGGGAACTACAGGGTACAAAGAGACCCAGTACTTC.

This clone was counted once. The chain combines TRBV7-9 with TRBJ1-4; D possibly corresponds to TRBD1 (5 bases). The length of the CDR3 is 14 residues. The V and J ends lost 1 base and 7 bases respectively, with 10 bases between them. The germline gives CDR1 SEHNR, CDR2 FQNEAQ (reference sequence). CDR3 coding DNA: TGTGCCAGCAGCTTAGATGGGGCAGGTGAAAAACTGTTTTTT. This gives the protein CASSLDGAGEKLFF.

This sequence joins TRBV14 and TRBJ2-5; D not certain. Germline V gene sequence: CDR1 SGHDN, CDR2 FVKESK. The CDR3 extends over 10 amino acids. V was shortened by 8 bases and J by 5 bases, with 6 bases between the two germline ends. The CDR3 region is CASLLETQYF. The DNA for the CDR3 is TGTGCCAGCCTTTTGGAGACCCAGTACTTC.

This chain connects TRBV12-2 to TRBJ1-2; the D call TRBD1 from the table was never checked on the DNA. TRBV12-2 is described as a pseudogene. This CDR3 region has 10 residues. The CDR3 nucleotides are TGTGCAAGTCGCTTAGAGGACAAGACCTTC. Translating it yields CASRLEDKTF.

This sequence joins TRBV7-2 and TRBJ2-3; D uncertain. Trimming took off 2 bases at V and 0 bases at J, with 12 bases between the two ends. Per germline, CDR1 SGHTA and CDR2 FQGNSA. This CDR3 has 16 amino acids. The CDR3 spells CASSLRWMTSTDTQYF. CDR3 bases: TGTGCCAGCAGCTTACGATGGATGACTAGCACAGATACGCAGTATTTT.

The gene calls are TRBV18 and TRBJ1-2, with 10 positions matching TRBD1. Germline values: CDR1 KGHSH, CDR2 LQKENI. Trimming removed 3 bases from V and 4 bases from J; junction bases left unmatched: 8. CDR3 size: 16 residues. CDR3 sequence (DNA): TGTGCCAGCTCACCGACGGGACAGGGGAGTGTCTATGGCTACACCTTC. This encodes CASSPTGQGSVYGYTF.

DNA of the CDR3: TGTGCCAGCAGCAAAGTCCCGACAGGGGAAGAAAGCACAGATACGCAGTATTTT. Its protein product is CASSKVPTGEESTDTQYF. The J gene is TRBJ2-3, the V gene TRBV21-1; the table's TRBD1 call for D was not verified on the DNA. TRBV21-1 is termed a pseudogene. The length of the CDR3 is 18 residues.

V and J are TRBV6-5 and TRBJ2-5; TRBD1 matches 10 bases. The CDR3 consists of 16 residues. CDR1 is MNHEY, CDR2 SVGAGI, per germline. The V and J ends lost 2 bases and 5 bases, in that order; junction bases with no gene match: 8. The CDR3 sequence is CASSYGDRGFRETQYF. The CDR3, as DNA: TGTGCCAGCAGTTACGGGGACAGGGGTTTTAGGGAGACCCAGTACTTC.

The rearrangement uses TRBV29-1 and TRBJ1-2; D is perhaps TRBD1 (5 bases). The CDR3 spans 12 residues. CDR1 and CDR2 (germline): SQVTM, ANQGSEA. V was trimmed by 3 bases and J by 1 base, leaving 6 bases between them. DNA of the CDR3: TGCAGCGTTGAGAGGGGTAACTATGGCTACACCTTC. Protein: CSVERGNYGYTF.

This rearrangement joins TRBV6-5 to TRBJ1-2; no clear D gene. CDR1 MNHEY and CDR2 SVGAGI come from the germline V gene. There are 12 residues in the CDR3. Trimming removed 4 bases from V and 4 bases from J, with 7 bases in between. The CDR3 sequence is CASSSVAYGYTF. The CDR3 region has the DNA TGTGCCAGCAGTTCGGTTGCCTATGGCTACACCTTC.

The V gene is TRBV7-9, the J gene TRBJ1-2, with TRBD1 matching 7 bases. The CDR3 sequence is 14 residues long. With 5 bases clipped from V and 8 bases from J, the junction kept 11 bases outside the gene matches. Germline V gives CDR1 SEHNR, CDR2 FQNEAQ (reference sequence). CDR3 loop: CASSQTTGPWGYTF. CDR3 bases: TGTGCCAGCAGCCAGACGACAGGGCCGTGGGGCTACACCTTC.

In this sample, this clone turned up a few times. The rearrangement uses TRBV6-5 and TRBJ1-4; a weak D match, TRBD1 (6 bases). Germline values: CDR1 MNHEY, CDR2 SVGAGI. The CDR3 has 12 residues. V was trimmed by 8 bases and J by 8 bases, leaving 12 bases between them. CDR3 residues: CASGGTREKLFF. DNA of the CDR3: TGTGCCAGCGGGGGGACAAGGGAAAAACTGTTTTTT.

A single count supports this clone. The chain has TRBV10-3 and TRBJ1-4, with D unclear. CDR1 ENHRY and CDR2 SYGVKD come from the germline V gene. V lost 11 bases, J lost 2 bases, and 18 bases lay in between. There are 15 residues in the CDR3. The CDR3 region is CASGALRDTNEKLFF. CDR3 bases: TGTGCCTCCGGAGCCTTGAGAGATACTAATGAAAAACTGTTTTTT.